The 18 T cell receptor beta chains given below trace back to one sample, sequenced in a study of blood T cell repertoires in COVID-19. The table came from immunoSEQ multiplex PCR; TCRdb's copy has only in-frame clones and leaves some out. The sample contains around 150,000 clones, about three quarters of which appear only once. Sequenced material: peripheral blood. The source is a middle-aged man with acute or convalescent COVID-19.

The rearrangement joins TRBV4-1 to TRBJ1-3; D might be TRBD1 (6 bases). Germline CDR1 reads MGHRA; CDR2 reads YSYEKL. The V gene lost 4 bases and the J gene lost 0 bases, with 10 bases spanning the gap. The CDR3 is 15 amino acids. This chain's CDR3 is CASSRGQLSGNTIYF. The DNA for the CDR3 is TGCGCCAGCAGCCGGGGACAACTCTCTGGAAACACCATATATTTT.

This chain links TRBV28 with TRBJ2-3, with a weak D call TRBD1 (6 bases). Looked up from germline, CDR1 is MDHEN and CDR2 is SYDVKM. Trimming took 7 bases from V and 7 from J, leaving 18 bases between them. The CDR3 covers 14 residues. CDR3 in DNA: TGTGCCAGCATAACTGGGGGCGACGGAAATACGCAGTATTTT. Translated: CASITGGDGNTQYF.

There are a few counts of this clone. This chain links TRBV12-3 or TRBV12-4 with TRBJ1-2, with 9 bases identical to TRBD1. The CDR3 covers 13 residues. The ends lost 6 bases at V and 3 bases at J; junction bases unmatched: 2. For the CDR3, the DNA is TGTGCCAGCAGCGGACAGGGGTACTATGGCTACACCTTC. It codes for CASSGQGYYGYTF.

CDR3 residues: CASREVDRAGNGYTF. The CDR3 coding sequence is TGTGCCAGCAGAGAAGTTGACAGGGCGGGGAATGGCTACACCTTC. The chain uses TRBV13 and TRBJ1-2; 7 bases line up with TRBD1. Germline loops: CDR1 PRHDT, CDR2 FYEKMQ (reference sequence). Trimming cost V 6 bases and J 6 bases; bases outside gene matches: 13. There are 15 residues in the CDR3.

This clone was counted a few times. This chain connects TRBV7-8 to TRBJ1-1; D remains ambiguous. This CDR3 comprises 15 residues. Trimming took off 1 base at V and 3 bases at J, with 12 bases between the two ends. The germline gives CDR1 SGHVS, CDR2 FQNEAQ. The DNA for the CDR3 is TGTGCCAGCAGCTTAGGAGGCAAATGGGACACTGAAGCTTTCTTT. This codes for CASSLGGKWDTEAFF. Full variable domain (remainder filled in from reference TRBV7-8 and TRBJ1-1): GAGVSQSPRYKVAKRGQDVALRCDPISGHVSLFWYQQALGQGPEFLTYFQNEAQLDKSGLPSDRFFAERPEGSVSTLKIQRTQQEDSAVYLCASSLGGKWDTEAFFGQGTRLTVV.

V usage is TRBV29-1 and J usage is TRBJ2-1, with D tentatively TRBD1 (5 bases). This CDR3 comprises 12 residues. Germline values: CDR1 SQVTM, CDR2 ANQGSEA. V was clipped by 5 bases and J by 2 bases, with 7 bases between them. The CDR3 DNA reads TGCAGCGTTACAGGTGCCTACAATGAGCAGTTCTTC. It is translated as CSVTGAYNEQFF.

DNA of the CDR3: TGCGCCAGCAGCTTGGCAGGGTATGAGTCGGATGGCTACACCTTC. It specifies CASSLAGYESDGYTF. V is TRBV5-1 and J is TRBJ1-2; weak D call: TRBD1 (5 bases). V was cut by 0 bases and J by 6 bases, with 15 bases left in between. The CDR3 sequence is 15 residues long. The germline V gene encodes CDR1 SGHRS and CDR2 YFSETQ.

This chain connects TRBV7-2 to TRBJ1-6, with a weak D call TRBD1 (5 bases). This CDR3 has 17 amino acids. CDR1 is SGHTA, CDR2 FQGNSA, per germline. V was trimmed by 1 base and J by 0 bases, leaving 10 bases between them. The CDR3 sequence is CASSLGQGSSYNSPLHF. CDR3 nucleotides: TGTGCCAGCAGCTTAGGGCAGGGAAGCTCCTATAATTCACCCCTCCACTTT.

This clone was seen a few times. The chain is built from TRBV11-2 and TRBJ1-2, with D maybe TRBD1 (6 bases). V was clipped by 0 bases and J by 5 bases, with 7 bases between them. Per germline, CDR1 SGHAT and CDR2 FQNNGV. The CDR3 is 13 amino acids. CDR3 in DNA: TGTGCCAGCAGCTTAGAAGGACAGTATGGCTACACCTTC. Its translation: CASSLEGQYGYTF.

V usage is TRBV10-1 and J usage is TRBJ1-1; no reliable D call. V lost 6 bases to trimming and J lost 6 bases, with 11 bases between them. The CDR3 is made up of 12 amino acids. CDR1 and CDR2 (germline): WNHNN, SYGVQD (reference sequence). CDR3 in amino acids: CASRFLGAEAFF. The CDR3 DNA sequence: TGCGCCAGCAGATTTTTGGGCGCTGAAGCTTTCTTT.

The genes are TRBV19 and TRBJ1-5; TRBD1 is a possible D gene (5 bases). CDR3 length equals 13 residues. Germline V CDR1 and CDR2: LNHDA, SQIVND (reference sequence). Trimming took 5 bases from V and 9 from J, leaving 14 bases between them. CDR3: CASSVTALGPQHF. The CDR3, as DNA: TGTGCCAGTAGTGTGACAGCTCTTGGGCCCCAGCATTTT.

This clone was detected a few times. The J gene is TRBJ1-5, the V gene TRBV7-9, with 8 bases aligning to TRBD1. Germline values: CDR1 SEHNR, CDR2 FQNEAQ (reference sequence). V trimming: 6 bases; J trimming: 5 bases; junction bases outside the gene matches: 6. The CDR3 length is 14 residues. CDR3 sequence reads: CASSSTGGDQPQHF. In DNA, the CDR3 is TGTGCCAGCAGTTCTACAGGGGGGGATCAGCCCCAGCATTTT.

The V and J genes are TRBV4-1 and TRBJ1-5; a weak D match, TRBD1 (5 bases). Trimming removed 0 bases at V and 2 bases at J, with 11 bases between. This CDR3 is built from 16 residues. Germline CDR1 reads MGHRA; CDR2 reads YSYEKL. CDR3 residues: CASSQDRGSGNQPQHF. In DNA form, the CDR3 reads TGCGCCAGCAGCCAAGATCGGGGGTCGGGCAATCAGCCCCAGCATTTT.

V gene TRBV19 combines with J gene TRBJ1-2, with D unresolved. V lost 7 bases, J lost 8 bases, and 17 bases lay in between. Germline CDR1 reads LNHDA; CDR2 reads SQIVND (reference sequence). The CDR3 totals 13 residues. Written as DNA, the CDR3 is TGTGCCAGTACCAGCGGCGGGATAAACGGCTACACCTTC. It encodes CASTSGGINGYTF.

The V call is TRBV12-1, the J call TRBJ1-5; the table's TRBD1 call for D was not verified on the DNA. TRBV12-1 is designated a pseudogene. The CDR3 has 17 amino acids. The CDR3 loop is CASSLASGTGRNQPQHF. CDR3 bases: TGTGCCAGCAGCTTAGCCTCCGGGACAGGTCGCAATCAGCCCCAGCATTTT.

This clone showed up just a few times. The V call is TRBV9, the J call TRBJ1-1, with D maybe TRBD1 (6 bases). Germline V gene lookup returns CDR1 SGDLS and CDR2 YYNGEE. The length of the CDR3 is 15 residues. Trimming stripped 2 bases from V and 1 base from J, with 12 bases between. This CDR3 is CASSVDGGSNTEAFF. The CDR3 DNA reads TGTGCCAGCAGCGTTGATGGGGGCTCGAACACTGAAGCTTTCTTT.

This clone came up a few times. This chain links TRBV7-2 with TRBJ2-1, with 13 nucleotides matching TRBD2. After removal of 3 bases from V and 4 bases from J, the junction contained 0 bases not matched to a gene. Germline values: CDR1 SGHTA, CDR2 FQGNSA. The CDR3 runs 15 residues. CDR3 sequence reads: CASSLTSGGYNEQFF. The CDR3 DNA reads TGTGCCAGCAGCTTGACTAGCGGGGGGTACAATGAGCAGTTCTTC.

This clone appeared once. V usage is TRBV30 and J usage is TRBJ1-2; D remains ambiguous. Between the trimmed V and J ends, which lost 3 bases and 2 bases, there was a span of 10 bases. The CDR3 is made up of 13 amino acids. The germline gives CDR1 GTSNPN, CDR2 SVGIG (reference sequence). The CDR3 region has the DNA TGTGCCTGGAGGGGCACAATAAACTATGGCTACACCTTC. Translating gives CAWRGTINYGYTF.